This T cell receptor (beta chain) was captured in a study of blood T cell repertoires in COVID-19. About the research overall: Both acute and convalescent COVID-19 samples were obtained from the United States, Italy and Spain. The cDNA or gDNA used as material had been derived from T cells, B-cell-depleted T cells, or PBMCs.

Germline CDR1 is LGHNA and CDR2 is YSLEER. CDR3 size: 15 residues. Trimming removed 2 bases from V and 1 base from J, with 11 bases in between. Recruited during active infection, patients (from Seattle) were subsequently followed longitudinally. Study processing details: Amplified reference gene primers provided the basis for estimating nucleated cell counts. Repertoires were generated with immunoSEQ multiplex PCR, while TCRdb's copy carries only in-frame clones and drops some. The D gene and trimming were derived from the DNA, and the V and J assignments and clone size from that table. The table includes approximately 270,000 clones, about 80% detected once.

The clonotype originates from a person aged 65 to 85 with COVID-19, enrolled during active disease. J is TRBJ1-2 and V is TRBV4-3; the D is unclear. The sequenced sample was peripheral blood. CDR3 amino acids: CASSQFRGVNYGYTF. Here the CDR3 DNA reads TGCGCCAGCAGCCAATTCCGCGGGGTTAACTATGGCTACACCTTC.